The 29 T cell receptor beta chains below were found in one sample sequenced in a study of metastatic and nonmetastatic thyroid tumors (dated by TCRdb to 2018 to 2021). Receptors were amplified or captured by PCR. This sample was sequenced with an Illumina HiSeq 4000. In-frame beta chains were kept once TCRdb had trimmed the public reads at Q25 with fastp and called clones with MiXCR. This sample has 20,000 to 25,000 clones in its table, and roughly 16% of those were observed once. Clones ranked in the top ten supply about 39% of the sample. None of the patients had been given any treatment before thyroid surgery. What was sequenced was blood. Receptor source: a female donor with papillary thyroid cancer or a benign thyroid nodule (not recorded which). Some clones in this sample may be carry-over from other donors' samples.

This clone has ten or more counts. The chain uses TRBV5-1 and TRBJ1-3; maybe TRBD1 (5 bases). From germline, CDR1 is SGHRS and CDR2 YFSETQ. The CDR3 loop spans 14 amino acids. With 4 bases removed from V and 1 base from J, the gap between germline ends came to 9 bases. CDR3 in DNA: TGCGCCAGCAGCCCCGGGGGGTCTGGAAACACCATATATTTT. Protein product: CASSPGGSGNTIYF.

In this sample, this clone turned up many times. The J gene is TRBJ2-3, the V gene TRBV12-3 or TRBV12-4, with unresolved D. The CDR3 contains 11 residues. The V end lost 8 bases, the J end lost 2 bases, and 5 bases lay between the germline ends. CDR3: CASRSTDTQYF. The DNA for the CDR3 is TGTGCCAGCCGTTCCACAGATACGCAGTATTTT.

This clone has at least ten counts. The J gene is TRBJ2-3, the V gene TRBV3-1; the match to TRBD2 covers 12 bases. This CDR3 region has 15 residues. V lost 4 bases and J lost 4; bases outside the gene matches: 3. CDR1 and CDR2 (germline): LGHDT, YNNKEL (reference sequence). CDR3 region: CASSLTSGRSDTQYF. CDR3 sequence (DNA): TGTGCCAGCAGCCTGACTAGCGGGAGATCAGATACGCAGTATTTT.

This clone was seen repeatedly, ten times or more. The rearrangement links TRBV29-1 to TRBJ2-5; TRBD2 is a possible D gene (5 bases). The CDR3 extends over 15 amino acids. The germline CDR1 and CDR2 sequences are SQVTM and ANQGSEA. V shed 3 bases and J shed 4 bases, with 18 bases lying between them. In DNA form, the CDR3 reads TGCAGCGTTGAGGGTAGAGGGCGTGGAGGAGAGACCCAGTACTTC. Its protein product is CSVEGRGRGGETQYF.

The V call is TRBV12-3 or TRBV12-4, the J call TRBJ2-7; D is undetermined. The germline V and J ends were trimmed by 6 bases and 5 bases, with 14 bases remaining between them. The CDR3 length is 13 residues. CDR3 region: CASRKASLNEQYF. The DNA of the CDR3 is TGTGCCAGCAGGAAGGCGAGTTTGAACGAGCAGTACTTC.

The chain is built from TRBV20-1 and TRBJ1-2; possible D gene TRBD1, 5 bases. The CDR3 is 14 residues long. The V gene lost 1 base and the J gene lost 2 bases, with 11 bases spanning the gap. Germline lookup yields CDR1 DFQATT and CDR2 SNEGSKA (reference sequence). CDR3 protein: CSARAEGRNYGYTF. The CDR3 bases are TGCAGTGCTAGAGCTGAGGGGCGCAACTATGGCTACACCTTC.

V usage is TRBV30 and J usage is TRBJ1-5, with D possibly matching TRBD1 (5 bases). The length of the CDR3 is 14 residues. V shed 1 base and J shed 1 base, with 8 bases lying between them. Germline V CDR1 and CDR2: GTSNPN, SVGIG (reference sequence). The DNA for the CDR3 is TGTGCCTGGAGTGACAGGATGAGCAATCAGCCCCAGCATTTT. The encoded protein is CAWSDRMSNQPQHF.

In its sample, this clone was seen many times. The chain uses TRBV11-2 and TRBJ2-1; 11 bases match TRBD2. V was clipped by 8 bases and J by 8 bases; unmatched bases: 8. Per the germline V gene, CDR1 is SGHAT and CDR2 is FQNNGV. This CDR3 has 14 residues. CDR3 residues: CASALAGVLYEQFF. The CDR3 DNA reads as TGTGCCAGCGCACTAGCGGGAGTTTTATATGAGCAGTTCTTC.

This clone was counted at least ten times. The rearrangement joins TRBV27 to TRBJ2-7; 12 nucleotides agree with TRBD2. Germline V gene data show CDR1 as MNHEY and CDR2 as SMNVEV (reference sequence). V was clipped by 4 bases and J by 2 bases; unmatched bases: 6. The CDR3 runs 16 residues. In DNA, the CDR3 is TGTGCCAGCAGTTCACACAGACTAGCGGGAGCCTACGAGCAGTACTTC. Its translation is CASSSHRLAGAYEQYF.

This clone occurred many times. CDR3 in DNA: TGTGCCAGCAGCCCCGACTCTAACTATGGCTACACCTTC. Encoded protein: CASSPDSNYGYTF. The chain joins TRBV7-8 to TRBJ1-2, with D uncertain. This CDR3 has 13 amino acids. Trimming removed 5 bases at V and 0 bases at J, with 7 bases between. CDR1 and CDR2 from the germline V gene are SGHVS and FQNEAQ.

This clone appeared many times. The rearrangement uses TRBV18 and TRBJ2-7, with 10 positions matching TRBD1. CDR1 is KGHSH and CDR2 is LQKENI in the germline V gene. The CDR3 runs 16 residues. Trimming at V came to 1 base and at J to 5 bases, leaving 8 bases not matched to a gene. CDR3 DNA: TGTGCCAGCTCACCACTTACCGGGACAGGGGATGACGAGCAGTACTTC. Translating it yields CASSPLTGTGDDEQYF.

This clone was detected only a few times. This chain connects TRBV24-1 to TRBJ1-5; 9 bases are shared with TRBD1. The germline V gene has CDR1 KGHDR and CDR2 SFDVKD. This CDR3 contains 15 residues. Trimming removed 4 bases from V and 10 bases from J; junction bases left unmatched: 10. CDR3 in DNA: TGTGCCACCAGTGAAACCGGGACAGGGTCATCTCCCCAGCATTTT. Residues: CATSETGTGSSPQHF.

This clone was seen many times. This chain connects TRBV12-3 or TRBV12-4 to TRBJ1-4, with D possibly matching TRBD1 (6 bases). The CDR3 spans 13 residues. V was shortened by 6 bases and J by 11 bases, with 16 bases between the two germline ends. CDR3 residues: CASRPGTGKKLFF. The CDR3 DNA reads as TGTGCCAGCAGACCGGGTACAGGGAAGAAACTGTTTTTT.

Comments on this clone: At one end, the junction sequence differs from germline, possibly due to a read error. V usage is TRBV28 and J usage is TRBJ2-6; no reliable D call. This CDR3 has 13 residues. Germline CDR1 and CDR2: MDHEN and SYDVKM. CDR3 amino acids: CASTDTWANFLTF. The CDR3 DNA sequence: TGTGCCAGTACAGACACCTGGGCCAACTTCCTGACTTTC.

This clone was seen many times. The chain joins TRBV6-2 or TRBV6-3 to TRBJ2-7; TRBD2 matches 14 bases. Germline assignment: CDR1 MNHEY and CDR2 SVGEGT. With 5 bases clipped from V and 2 bases from J, the junction kept 14 bases outside the gene matches. There are 19 residues in the CDR3. Here the CDR3 reads CASSPLFGTSGSTPYEQYF. For the CDR3, the DNA is TGTGCCAGCAGTCCCCTCTTCGGGACTAGCGGGAGTACCCCCTACGAGCAGTACTTC.

In its sample, this clone was seen many times. This same CDR3 is encoded by further DNA sequences in the sample. The V gene is TRBV10-3, the J gene TRBJ1-2, with 8 bases aligning to TRBD1. Germline CDR1 reads ENHRY; CDR2 reads SYGVKD. The CDR3 runs 15 residues. Trimming took 6 bases from V and 11 from J; bases not matched to a gene: 17. CDR3 sequence: CAISRGQGEGLGYTF. CDR3 DNA sequence: TGTGCCATCAGCCGTGGACAGGGAGAAGGACTCGGTTACACCTTC.

This clone came up many times. The V and J genes are TRBV5-6 and TRBJ1-6; D remains ambiguous. The V end was cut by 1 base, the J end by 3 bases, with 14 bases between. Looked up from germline, CDR1 is SGHDT and CDR2 is YYEEEE. The CDR3 covers 17 residues. The CDR3 here is CASSLFASGDYNSPLHF. Written as DNA, the CDR3 is TGTGCCAGCAGCTTGTTTGCTTCAGGAGACTATAATTCACCCCTCCACTTT.

This clone was picked up many times. The rearrangement uses TRBV5-1 and TRBJ1-2; D is undetermined. V shed 0 bases and J shed 8 bases, with 8 bases lying between them. The CDR3 has 12 amino acids. Germline CDR1 SGHRS, CDR2 YFSETQ. CDR3 region: CASSLDAAGYTF. The CDR3 nucleotides are TGCGCCAGCAGCTTGGACGCCGCGGGCTACACCTTC.

This clone was observed many times. The chain joins TRBV7-2 to TRBJ2-5; D call uncertain. Trimming cost V 2 bases and J 5 bases, with 9 bases left between them. Germline V gene data show CDR1 as SGHTA and CDR2 as FQGNSA. This CDR3 is built from 13 residues. CDR3 protein: CASSLSPAETQYF. The CDR3 region has the DNA TGTGCCAGCAGCTTAAGTCCAGCGGAGACCCAGTACTTC.

Many counts were recorded for this clone. The chain joins TRBV5-1 to TRBJ1-6; D is possibly TRBD1 (5 bases). V lost 6 bases, J lost 10 bases, and 14 bases lay in between. CDR1 SGHRS and CDR2 YFSETQ come from the germline V gene. The CDR3 extends over 13 amino acids. CDR3 bases: TGCGCCAGCAACGACGGGGGGAACTCACCCCTCCACTTT. Translation gives CASNDGGNSPLHF.

This clone was seen many times. The gene calls are TRBV6-2 or TRBV6-3 and TRBJ2-6; D gene unclear. CDR1 is MNHEY, CDR2 SVGEGT, per germline. V lost 3 bases and J lost 4, with 13 bases in between. The CDR3 spans 16 residues. The CDR3 protein is CASSYSAGAGANVLTF. As DNA, the CDR3 is TGTGCCAGCAGTTATTCCGCCGGCGCCGGGGCCAACGTCCTGACTTTC.

This clone was seen ten or more times. The V and J genes are TRBV20-1 and TRBJ1-2, with TRBD1 as a possible D gene (5 bases). Germline V gene data show CDR1 as DFQATT and CDR2 as SNEGSKA (reference sequence). The CDR3 is 12 amino acids. V was cut by 2 bases and J by 7 bases, with 11 bases left in between. The CDR3 DNA is TGCAGTGCTAGACTGCACCAGGGTGGCTACACCTTC. It specifies CSARLHQGGYTF.

In its sample, this clone was seen many times. This chain connects TRBV19 to TRBJ2-5; D is uncertain. Deletions cut 3 bases from V and 5 bases from J, with 7 bases between. This CDR3 has 12 residues. Germline V gene sequence: CDR1 LNHDA, CDR2 SQIVND (reference sequence). The CDR3 DNA reads as TGTGCCAGTAGTATGAGTGGCGAGACCCAGTACTTC. Its protein product is CASSMSGETQYF.

In DNA form, the CDR3 reads TGCAGTGCTATCCCGGGCCTAGAATCCTACTACGAGCAGTACTTC. Its translation is CSAIPGLESYYEQYF. The chain uses TRBV20-1 and TRBJ2-7, with D uncertain. The germline CDR1 and CDR2 sequences are DFQATT and SNEGSKA (reference sequence). The CDR3 runs 15 residues. V lost 4 bases and J 3 bases, leaving 19 bases between the germline ends.

This clone was seen at least ten times. The chain has TRBV24-1 and TRBJ2-7; 8 nucleotides align to TRBD1. Losses at the gene ends were 6 bases for V and 1 base for J; bases not matched to a gene: 7. The CDR3 has 15 residues. The germline gives CDR1 KGHDR, CDR2 SFDVKD. CDR3 sequence (DNA): TGTGCCACCAGTAAGGACAGGGATGGGTCCTACGAGCAGTACTTC. It codes for CATSKDRDGSYEQYF.

This chain joins TRBV29-1 and TRBJ2-5, with 8 bases aligning to TRBD2. The length of the CDR3 is 16 residues. The germline CDR1 and CDR2 sequences are SQVTM and ANQGSEA. V lost 0 bases to trimming and J lost 4 bases; unmatched junction nucleotides: 10. This chain's CDR3 is CSVEDPHGGGRETQYF. The CDR3 DNA follows: TGCAGCGTTGAAGATCCTCACGGGGGGGGCAGAGAGACCCAGTACTTC.

This clone was found many times. Written as DNA, the CDR3 is TGTGCCAGCAGGGGACAGGGGGGGGCTAATGAAAAACTGTTTTTT. Translating gives CASRGQGGANEKLFF. The V and J genes are TRBV6-1 and TRBJ1-4; 11 bases line up with TRBD1. The length of the CDR3 is 15 residues. Germline V gene lookup returns CDR1 MNHNS and CDR2 SASEGT. Trimming at V came to 6 bases and at J to 3 bases, leaving 3 bases not matched to a gene.

The chain joins TRBV30 to TRBJ1-1; D perhaps matches TRBD1 (6 bases). The CDR3 has 13 residues. V dropped 0 bases and J dropped 3 bases, with 8 bases sitting between them. Per germline, CDR1 GTSNPN and CDR2 SVGIG (reference sequence). The CDR3 DNA reads as TGTGCCTGGAGTGTAGGGGGAGACACTGAAGCTTTCTTT. Translating it yields CAWSVGGDTEAFF.

This clone was seen repeatedly, ten times or more. V is TRBV19 and J is TRBJ2-3; D call uncertain. V shed 5 bases and J shed 2 bases, with 11 bases lying between them. The CDR3 loop spans 14 amino acids. The germline gives CDR1 LNHDA, CDR2 SQIVND (reference sequence). CDR3 in amino acids: CASSASLSTDTQYF. CDR3 DNA: TGTGCCAGTAGTGCTAGTTTGTCCACAGATACGCAGTATTTT.